The clone carrying this TCR beta chain was counted ten times or more. What it recognizes is unknown. Trimming at V came to 5 bases and at J to 6 bases, leaving 7 bases not matched to a gene. This CDR3 is 13 amino acids long. Per the germline V gene, CDR1 is SGHAT and CDR2 is FQDESV (reference sequence). The data are from a study of naive and memory T cell subsets. Study-level findings and limits: TCR counts from RNA may reflect activation-linked expression changes. In naive cells, over 95% of TCR sequences were seen only once. Clonotypes are single alpha or beta chains, not paired receptors.

An equimolar mix of two oligonucleotides served as the beta constant-region primer for TRBC1 and TRBC2. Four rounds of PCR amplified the ligated cDNA using nested alpha and beta constant-region primers plus SP2. TCRdb fed the UMI-ligation and nested PCR reads into MiXCR, producing one record per CDR3 protein. Seen here are about 82,000 distinct CDR3 sequences, around 9% observed once, and the top ten hold 1.2%. The material sequenced was naive CD8+ T cells from blood. The chain recombines TRBV11-1 with TRBJ2-7; 7 bases match TRBD1. The sequence was obtained from a human donor in good health. CDR3 nucleotide sequence: TGTGCCAGCAGCCCCCCGACAGGGATCGAGCAGTACTTC. Translating it yields CASSPPTGIEQYF. Full variable domain (rest looked up from reference TRBV11-1 and TRBJ2-7): EAEVAQSPRYKITEKSQAVAFWCDPISGHATLYWYRQILGQGPELLVQFQDESVVDDSQLPKDRFSAERLKGVDSTLKIQPAELGDSAMYLCASSPPTGIEQYFGPGTRLTVT.